The clone carrying this T cell receptor beta chain was seen at least ten times. Its antigen is currently unknown. One entry per CDR3 protein results from TCRdb running MiXCR on the 5' RACE reads. This sample has some 270,000 distinct CDR3 sequences; 18% occur once, and the top ten carry approximately 32%. These data belong to a study of CD8 T cells in ankylosing spondylitis. Study-wide results and limits: Characteristic of ankylosing spondylitis blood, it appeared, was a TCR beta motif comprising eight highly homologous variants. Disease-associated clones were reportedly significantly overrepresented in matched ankylosing spondylitis synovial fluid.

The CDR3 runs to 17 residues. Trimming stripped 5 bases from V and 3 bases from J, with 23 bases between. Per the germline V gene, CDR1 is MDHEN and CDR2 is SYDVKM. This TCR was sampled from a male donor with ankylosing spondylitis or in good health (not recorded which). The genes are TRBV28 and TRBJ2-7; perhaps TRBD1 as D (6 bases). Material: blood, either unsorted or a sorted T cell fraction (not recorded which). CDR3 protein: CASSLQTPDRPGYEQYF. CDR3 nucleotides: TGTGCCAGCAGTCTTCAGACCCCTGACAGGCCGGGCTACGAGCAGTACTTC.